The present entry profiles one T cell receptor beta chain with its context. The CDR3 consists of 13 residues. The J segment lost 5 bases and the V segment lost 4 bases, leaving 1 base of the junction unmatched. Germline-derived CDR1 and CDR2 are SNHLY and FYNNEI. PCR was performed using 60 Vbeta and 13 Jbeta primers. The data were produced by immunoSEQ multiplex PCR, yet TCRdb's version contains in-frame clones alone and is incomplete. The table shows about 120,000 clones, with around four fifths occurring only once. These data come from a study of cytomegalovirus exposure and HLA in healthy donors. Sequenced material: PBMCs. The chain carries TRBV2 and TRBJ1-5; 8 nucleotides match TRBD1. The source is a male donor in good health and CMV-seropositive. CDR3 DNA: TGTGCCAGCAGTGCAGGGGGCCATCAGCCCCAGCATTTT. Its protein product is CASSAGGHQPQHF.